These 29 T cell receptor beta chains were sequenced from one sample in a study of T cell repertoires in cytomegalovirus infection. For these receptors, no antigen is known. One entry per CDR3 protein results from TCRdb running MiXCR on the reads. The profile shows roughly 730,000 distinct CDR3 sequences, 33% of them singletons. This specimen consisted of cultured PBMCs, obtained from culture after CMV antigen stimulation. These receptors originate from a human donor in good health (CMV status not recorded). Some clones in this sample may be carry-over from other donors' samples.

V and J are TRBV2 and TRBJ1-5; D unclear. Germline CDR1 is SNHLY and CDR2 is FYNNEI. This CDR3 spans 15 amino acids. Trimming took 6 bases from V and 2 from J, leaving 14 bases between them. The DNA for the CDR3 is TGTGCCAGCAGCGCATTCGCAAGGGGCAATCAGCCCCAGCATTTT. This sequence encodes CASSAFARGNQPQHF.

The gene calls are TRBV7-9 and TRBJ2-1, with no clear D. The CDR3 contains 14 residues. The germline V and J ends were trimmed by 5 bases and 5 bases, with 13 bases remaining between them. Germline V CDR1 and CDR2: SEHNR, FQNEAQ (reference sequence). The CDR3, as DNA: TGTGCCAGCAGCCACACAATTAAGGACAATGAGCAGTTCTTC. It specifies CASSHTIKDNEQFF.

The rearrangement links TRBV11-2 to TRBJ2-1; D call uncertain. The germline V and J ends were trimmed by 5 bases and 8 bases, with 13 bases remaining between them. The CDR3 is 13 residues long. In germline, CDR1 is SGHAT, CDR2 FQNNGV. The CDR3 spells CASSPLSLHEQFF. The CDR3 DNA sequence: TGTGCCAGCAGCCCCCTCAGTCTACATGAGCAGTTCTTC.

CDR3 sequence (DNA): TGCGCCAGCAGCGCTCCGATCTCTGGAAACACCATATATTTT. It specifies CASSAPISGNTIYF. The J gene is TRBJ1-3, the V gene TRBV4-1; D unclear. V was pared by 5 bases and J by 0 bases, with 8 bases between. From germline, CDR1 is MGHRA and CDR2 YSYEKL. This CDR3 region has 14 residues.

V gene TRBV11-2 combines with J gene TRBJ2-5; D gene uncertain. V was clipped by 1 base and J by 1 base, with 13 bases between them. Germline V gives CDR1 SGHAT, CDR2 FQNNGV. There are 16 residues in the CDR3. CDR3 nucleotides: TGTGCCAGCAGCTTAGTCCTCTACGGCGGCCAAGAGACCCAGTACTTC. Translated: CASSLVLYGGQETQYF.

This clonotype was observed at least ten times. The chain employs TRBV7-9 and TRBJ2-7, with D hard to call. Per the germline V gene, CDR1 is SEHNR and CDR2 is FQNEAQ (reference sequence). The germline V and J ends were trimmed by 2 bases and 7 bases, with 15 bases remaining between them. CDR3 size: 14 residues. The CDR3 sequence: CASSLSRGSQEQYF. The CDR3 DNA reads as TGTGCCAGCAGCTTATCGAGAGGTTCACAGGAGCAGTACTTC.

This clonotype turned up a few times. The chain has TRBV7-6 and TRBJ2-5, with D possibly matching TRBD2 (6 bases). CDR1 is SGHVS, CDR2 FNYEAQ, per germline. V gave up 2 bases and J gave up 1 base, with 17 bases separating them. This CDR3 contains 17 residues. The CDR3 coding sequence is TGTGCCAGCAGCTTAAGGTCCCGACTAGTTCCCCAAGAGACCCAGTACTTC. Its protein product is CASSLRSRLVPQETQYF.

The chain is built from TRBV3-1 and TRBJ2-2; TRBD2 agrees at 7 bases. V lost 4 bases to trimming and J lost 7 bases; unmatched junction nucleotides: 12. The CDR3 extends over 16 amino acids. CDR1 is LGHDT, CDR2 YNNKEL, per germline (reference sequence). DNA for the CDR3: TGTGCCAGCAGCCCCCCTGGGGCGGGAGCGTACGGGGAGCTGTTTTTT. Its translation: CASSPPGAGAYGELFF.

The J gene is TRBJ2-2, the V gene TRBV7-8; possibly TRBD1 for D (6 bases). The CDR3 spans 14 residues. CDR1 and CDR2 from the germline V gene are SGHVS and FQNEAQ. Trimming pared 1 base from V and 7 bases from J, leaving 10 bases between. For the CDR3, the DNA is TGTGCCAGCAGCTTAGGACCAGGGGACGGGGAGCTGTTTTTT. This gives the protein CASSLGPGDGELFF. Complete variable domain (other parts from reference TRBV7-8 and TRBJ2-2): GAGVSQSPRYKVAKRGQDVALRCDPISGHVSLFWYQQALGQGPEFLTYFQNEAQLDKSGLPSDRFFAERPEGSVSTLKIQRTQQEDSAVYLCASSLGPGDGELFFGEGSRLTVL.

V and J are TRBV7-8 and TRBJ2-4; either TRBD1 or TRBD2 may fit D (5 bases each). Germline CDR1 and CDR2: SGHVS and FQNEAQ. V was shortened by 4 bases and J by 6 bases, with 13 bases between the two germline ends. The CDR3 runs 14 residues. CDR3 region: CASSSGTPRNIQYF. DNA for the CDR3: TGTGCCAGCAGCTCGGGGACGCCGAGAAACATTCAGTACTTC.

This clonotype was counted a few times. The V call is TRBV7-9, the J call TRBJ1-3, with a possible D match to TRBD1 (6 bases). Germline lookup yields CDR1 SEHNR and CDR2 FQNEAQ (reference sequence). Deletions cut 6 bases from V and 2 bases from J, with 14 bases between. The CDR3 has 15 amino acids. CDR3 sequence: CASSSTGRAGNTIYF. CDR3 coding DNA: TGTGCCAGCAGTTCGACAGGAAGGGCTGGAAACACCATATATTTT.

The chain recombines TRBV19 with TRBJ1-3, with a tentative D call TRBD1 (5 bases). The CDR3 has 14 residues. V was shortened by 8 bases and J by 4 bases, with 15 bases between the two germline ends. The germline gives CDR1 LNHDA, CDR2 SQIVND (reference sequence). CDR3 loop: CASRSGFYGNTIYF. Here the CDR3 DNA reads TGTGCCAGTCGATCAGGGTTCTACGGAAACACCATATATTTT.

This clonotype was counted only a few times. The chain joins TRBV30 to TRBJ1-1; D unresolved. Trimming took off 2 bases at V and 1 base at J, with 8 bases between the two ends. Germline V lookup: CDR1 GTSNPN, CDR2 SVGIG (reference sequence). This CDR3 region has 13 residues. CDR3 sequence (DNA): TGTGCCTGGAGTCTACAACCGAACACTGAAGCTTTCTTT. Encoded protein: CAWSLQPNTEAFF. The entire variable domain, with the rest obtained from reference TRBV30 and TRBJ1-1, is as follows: SQTIHQWPATLVQPVGSPLSLECTVEGTSNPNLYWYRQAAGRGLQLLFYSVGIGQISSEVPQNLSASRPQDRQFILSSKKLLLSDSGFYLCAWSLQPNTEAFFGQGTRLTVV.

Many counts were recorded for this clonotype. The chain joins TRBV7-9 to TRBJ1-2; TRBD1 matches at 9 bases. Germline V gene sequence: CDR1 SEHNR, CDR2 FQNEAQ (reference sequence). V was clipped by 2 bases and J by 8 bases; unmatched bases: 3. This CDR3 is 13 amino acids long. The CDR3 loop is CASSLRDREGYTF. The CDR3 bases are TGTGCCAGCAGCTTAAGGGACAGGGAGGGCTACACCTTC.

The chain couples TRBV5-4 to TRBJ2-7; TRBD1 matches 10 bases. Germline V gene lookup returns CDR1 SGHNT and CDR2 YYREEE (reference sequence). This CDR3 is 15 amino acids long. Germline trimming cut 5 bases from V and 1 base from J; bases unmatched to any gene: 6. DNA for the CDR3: TGTGCCAGCAGTCAACCGGGACAGGGGTCCTACGAGCAGTACTTC. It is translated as CASSQPGQGSYEQYF.

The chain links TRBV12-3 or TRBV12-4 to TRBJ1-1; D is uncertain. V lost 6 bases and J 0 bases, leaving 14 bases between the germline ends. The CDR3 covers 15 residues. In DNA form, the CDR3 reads TGTGCCAGCAGCCCAACCCGTACAATGAACACTGAAGCTTTCTTT. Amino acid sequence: CASSPTRTMNTEAFF.

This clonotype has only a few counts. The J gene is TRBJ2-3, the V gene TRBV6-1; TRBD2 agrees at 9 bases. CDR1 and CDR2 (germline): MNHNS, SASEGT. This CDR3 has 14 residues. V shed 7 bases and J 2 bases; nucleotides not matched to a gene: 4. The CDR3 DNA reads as TGTGCCAGCACCTCTAGCGGGACCACAGATACGCAGTATTTT. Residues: CASTSSGTTDTQYF.

The CDR3 region has the DNA TGTGCCAGTAGTATGCAACACCTTTTAAACGATCAGCCCCAGCATTTT. Protein: CASSMQHLLNDQPQHF. The rearrangement links TRBV19 to TRBJ1-5, with D hard to call. Between the trimmed V and J ends, which lost 3 bases and 5 bases, there was a span of 17 bases. The CDR3 has 16 amino acids. The germline V gene has CDR1 LNHDA and CDR2 SQIVND (reference sequence).

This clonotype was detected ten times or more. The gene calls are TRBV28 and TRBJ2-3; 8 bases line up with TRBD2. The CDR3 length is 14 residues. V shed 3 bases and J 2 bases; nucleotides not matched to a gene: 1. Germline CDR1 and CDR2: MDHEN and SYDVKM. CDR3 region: CASSLRGVTDTQYF. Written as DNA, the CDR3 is TGTGCCAGCAGTTTGCGGGGGGTCACAGATACGCAGTATTTT.

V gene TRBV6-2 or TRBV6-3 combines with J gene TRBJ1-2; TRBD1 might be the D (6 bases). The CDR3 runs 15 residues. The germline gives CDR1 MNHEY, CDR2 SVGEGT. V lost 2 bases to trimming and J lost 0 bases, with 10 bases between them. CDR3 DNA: TGTGCCAGCAGTTACCCGACAGGAGCTAACTATGGCTACACCTTC. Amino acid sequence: CASSYPTGANYGYTF.

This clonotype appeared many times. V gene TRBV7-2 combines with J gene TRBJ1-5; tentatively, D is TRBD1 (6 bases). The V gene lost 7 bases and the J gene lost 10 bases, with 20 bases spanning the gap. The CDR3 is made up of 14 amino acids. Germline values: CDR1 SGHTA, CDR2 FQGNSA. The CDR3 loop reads CASTELDRLAPQHF. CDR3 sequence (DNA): TGTGCCAGCACCGAACTGGACAGATTGGCACCCCAGCATTTT.

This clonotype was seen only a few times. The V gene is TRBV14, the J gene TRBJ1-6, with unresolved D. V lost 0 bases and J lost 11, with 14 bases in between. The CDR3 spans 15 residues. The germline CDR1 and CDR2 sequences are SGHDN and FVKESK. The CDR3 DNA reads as TGTGCCAGCAGCCAAGATGTAGGTGGTAGTACACCCCTCCACTTT. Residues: CASSQDVGGSTPLHF.

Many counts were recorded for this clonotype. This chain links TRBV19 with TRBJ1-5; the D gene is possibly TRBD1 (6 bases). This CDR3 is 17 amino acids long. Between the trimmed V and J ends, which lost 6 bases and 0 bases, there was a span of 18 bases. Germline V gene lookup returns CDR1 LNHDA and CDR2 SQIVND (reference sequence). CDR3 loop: CASSNTGRGPSNQPQHF. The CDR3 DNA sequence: TGTGCCAGTAGCAATACAGGGCGCGGGCCTAGCAATCAGCCCCAGCATTTT. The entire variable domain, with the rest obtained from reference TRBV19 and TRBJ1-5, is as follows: DGGITQSPKYLFRKEGQNVTLSCEQNLNHDAMYWYRQDPGQGLRLIYYSQIVNDFQKGDIAEGYSVSREKKESFPLTVTSAQKNPTAFYLCASSNTGRGPSNQPQHFGDGTRLSIL.

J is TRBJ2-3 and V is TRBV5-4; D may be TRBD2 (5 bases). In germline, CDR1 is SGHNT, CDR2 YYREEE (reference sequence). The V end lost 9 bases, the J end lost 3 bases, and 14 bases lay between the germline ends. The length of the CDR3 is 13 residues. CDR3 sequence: CATPGTGTDTQYF. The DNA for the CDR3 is TGTGCCACTCCAGGCACGGGGACAGATACGCAGTATTTT.

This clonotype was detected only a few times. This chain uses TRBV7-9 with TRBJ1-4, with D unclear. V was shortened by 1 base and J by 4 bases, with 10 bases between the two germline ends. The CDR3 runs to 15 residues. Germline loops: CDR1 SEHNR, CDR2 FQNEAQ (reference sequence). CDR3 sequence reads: CASSLGSYLNEKLFF. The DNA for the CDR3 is TGTGCCAGCAGCTTAGGTTCCTACCTTAATGAAAAACTGTTTTTT.

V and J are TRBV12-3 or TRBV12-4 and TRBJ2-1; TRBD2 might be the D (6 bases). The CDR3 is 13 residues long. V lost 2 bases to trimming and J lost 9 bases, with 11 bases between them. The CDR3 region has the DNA TGTGCCAGCAGTTTAACTAGCAATACTGAGCAGTTCTTC. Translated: CASSLTSNTEQFF.

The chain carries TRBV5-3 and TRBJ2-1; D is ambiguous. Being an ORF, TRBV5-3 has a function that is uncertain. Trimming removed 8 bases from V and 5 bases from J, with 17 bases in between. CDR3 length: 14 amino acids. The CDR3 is CASSLEWVNNEQFF. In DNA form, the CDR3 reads TGTGCCAGCAGCCTCGAGTGGGTCAACAATGAGCAGTTCTTC.

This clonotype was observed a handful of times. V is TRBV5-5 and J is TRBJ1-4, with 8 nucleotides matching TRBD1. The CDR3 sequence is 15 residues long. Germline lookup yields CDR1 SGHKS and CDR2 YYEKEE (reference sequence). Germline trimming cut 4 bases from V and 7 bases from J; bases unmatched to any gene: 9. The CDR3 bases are TGTGCCAGCAGCGCCTCAGGGGGCTTAGTTGAAAAACTGTTTTTT. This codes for CASSASGGLVEKLFF.

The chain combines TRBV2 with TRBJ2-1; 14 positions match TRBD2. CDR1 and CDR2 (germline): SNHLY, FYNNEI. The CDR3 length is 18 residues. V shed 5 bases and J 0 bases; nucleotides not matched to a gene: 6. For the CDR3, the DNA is TGTGCCAGCAGTCTCGGGACTAGCGGGGGAAGCTCCTACAATGAGCAGTTCTTC. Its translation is CASSLGTSGGSSYNEQFF. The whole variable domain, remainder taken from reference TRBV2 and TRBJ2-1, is EPEVTQTPSHQVTQMGQEVILRCVPISNHLYFYWYRQILGQKVEFLVSFYNNEISEKSEIFDDQFSVERPDGSNFTLKIRSTKLEDSAMYFCASSLGTSGGSSYNEQFFGPGTRLTVL.